This entry describes one T cell receptor (beta chain). What it binds is unknown. The entry originates in a study of cytomegalovirus exposure and HLA in healthy donors. The PCR used 60 Vbeta and 13 Jbeta primers. The assay was immunoSEQ multiplex PCR, and TCRdb's table has in-frame clones only and misses some. The sample carries 130,000 or so clones, roughly 70% recorded once. General study points: Previously analyzed data showed that most TCR beta V segments were productive at a frequency of about 87% or about 30%.

The CDR3 length is 13 residues. J was trimmed by 8 bases and V by 4 bases; bases with no gene match: 8. Germline V gene sequence: CDR1 SGHRS, CDR2 YFSETQ. This TCR derives from a man aged 35 to 55 in good health and CMV-seropositive. The chain joins TRBV5-1 to TRBJ1-2; 7 bases are a match to TRBD1. The sample comprised PBMCs. CDR3 nucleotide sequence: TGCGCCAGCAGCCTCAGGGGGGTCGGCGGCTACACCTTC. Encoded protein: CASSLRGVGGYTF. Based on the CDR3 plus reference TRBV5-1 and TRBJ1-2, the full variable domain is KAGVTQTPRYLIKTRGQQVTLSCSPISGHRSVSWYQQTPGQGLQFLFEYFSETQRNKGNFPGRFSGRQFSNSRSEMNVSTLELGDSALYLCASSLRGVGGYTFGSGTRLTVV.